This TCR beta chain emerged from a study of neurological immune-mediated disorders (dated by TCRdb to between 2019 and 2020). For the wider study: Among the approximately 35 multiple sclerosis patients, some 31 had relapsing-remitting MS and 3 had secondary progressive MS. Peripheral blood TCR-beta repertoires from HTLV-I-associated myelopathy (HAM/TSP) patients, multiple sclerosis patients and healthy controls were compared by UMI-based sequencing. The cohort included roughly 71 subjects: about 15 with HAM/TSP, approximately 34 with multiple sclerosis, and around 20 healthy controls. The 106 TCR-beta libraries covered PBMC samples along with longitudinal samples, technical triplicates, and paired sorted CD4+ and CD8+ T-cell subsets. What the research found in general, with its limitations: The highest TCR clonal expansion was observed in HAM/TSP patients, whereas the lowest was observed in MS patients, even when compared with healthy controls. In a phylogenetic analysis, the repertoires of 18 out of 34 MS patients fell into a single cluster of related CDR3 sequences, pointing to a possible signature at the repertoire level. Expanded clones from different subjects shared no identical CDR3 amino acid sequences, which suggests that TCR-beta repertoires were private in all groups. The MS cluster showed no association with clinical or MRI features, and the authors stated that larger cohorts are needed.

For the unsorted PBMC libraries, 2 million PBMCs were stored in RNAlater at -80 degrees C until RNA extraction and were used to generate the libraries. Multiple sclerosis patients were enrolled in a US clinical protocol evaluating disease progression by magnetic resonance imaging. Peripheral blood was subjected to Ficoll-Hypaque density gradient centrifugation to isolate PBMCs, which were then cryopreserved in liquid nitrogen. This clonotype was found many times. Its antigen remains unidentified. Base qualities are not recorded, but no much larger clone differs from it by a single base. cDNA was synthesized by template-switch 5'RACE using a primer with a 10-nucleotide random unique molecular identifier that tagged each TCR transcript. Every sequencing run yielded over 170 million TCR-beta sequences covering 15-18 subjects. The RNeasy kit was used to extract total RNA. The KAPA Real-time Library Amplification kit was used to amplify TCR-beta VDJ regions with primers for the TCR constant region and the 5'RACE anchor. A first PCR added sample indexes and Illumina adaptors, after which a second PCR increased the library yield. The roughly 650 bp TCR product was size-selected on a 2% E-gel SizeSelection system after Ampure bead purification. Before pooling, libraries had their quality checked on a Bioanalyzer, their concentration measured with Qubit, and their quantity determined with the Kapa Library Quantification kit. Libraries were sequenced paired-end 2 x 150 bp on an Illumina HiSeq 2500. To increase sequence diversity, roughly 23-30% phiX was spiked into each library pool. On the study's bioinformatics: Quality-filtered reads were processed with the UMI-based MiGEC pipeline, which removed over 75% of raw TCR sequences during error correction. VDJ genes were aligned to IMGT germline references, and each clonotype was defined by a unique CDR3 amino acid sequence together with V-J genes. Clonal expansion, Shannon diversity, and CDR3 relatedness (CalcPairwiseDistances, ClusterSamples) were evaluated with VDJtools, and phylogenetic trees were built with CLCbio workbench. Using coefficient-of-variation modelling across technical triplicates, the study counted a clone as expanded if it had at least 8 unique UMIs. TCRdb passed the public sequencing reads through fastp at Q25 and MiXCR, retaining productive beta sequences. Merged by CDR3 protein, the rows form single entries marked with the most common genes and DNA. The V and J calls and clone size are TCRdb's, not the authors'. The sample table contains nearly 60,000 distinct CDR3 sequences; only one count was recorded for around 3.6% of them. About 3% of the sample rests with the top ten.

The TCR sequence derives from a woman aged 25 to 39 with multiple sclerosis. The specimen sequenced was PBMCs.

The nucleotide sequence reads as follows: TGTGCCAGCAGCGGCCTGATTCTGGGCCGCTCTGGGGCCAACGTCCTGACTTTC. This gives the protein CASSGLILGRSGANVLTF. The chain was built from TRBV7-6 and TRBJ2-6; a confident D gene designation cannot be given. The CDR3 has 18 amino acids, counting the end cysteine and phenylalanine. Only CDR3 DNA remains: 54 bases, in frame from the first base. The germline V gene supplies CDR1 SGHVS and CDR2 FNYEAQ. At the junction V is shortened by 5 bases and J by 0 bases, with 17 bases in between.